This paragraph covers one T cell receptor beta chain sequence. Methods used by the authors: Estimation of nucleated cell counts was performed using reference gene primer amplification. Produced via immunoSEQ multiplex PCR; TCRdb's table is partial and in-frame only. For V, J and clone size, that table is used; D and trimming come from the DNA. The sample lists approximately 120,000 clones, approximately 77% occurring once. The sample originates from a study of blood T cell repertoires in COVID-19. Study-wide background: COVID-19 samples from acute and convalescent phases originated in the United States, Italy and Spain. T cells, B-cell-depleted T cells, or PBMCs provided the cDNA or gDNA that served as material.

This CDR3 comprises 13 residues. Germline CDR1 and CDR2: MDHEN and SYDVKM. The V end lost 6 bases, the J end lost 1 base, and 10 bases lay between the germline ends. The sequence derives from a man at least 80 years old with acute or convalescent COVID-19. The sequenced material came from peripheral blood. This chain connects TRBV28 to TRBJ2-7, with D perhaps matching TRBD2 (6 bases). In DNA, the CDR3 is TGTGCCAGCAGCCGCCTAGCGTCCTACGAGCAGTACTTC. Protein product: CASSRLASYEQYF.